This paragraph reports one TCR beta chain. The data are from a study of T cell changes during pregnancy in multiple sclerosis. Assay used: immunoSEQ multiplex PCR; TCRdb lists only in-frame clones, some missing. The sample carries about 38,000 clones, around 91% recorded once. V lost 2 bases, J lost 8 bases, and 16 bases stayed unmatched. The CDR3 contains 18 residues. From germline, CDR1 is LGHNA and CDR2 YNFKEQ. Sequencing used CD8+ T cells from peripheral blood mononuclear cells, obtained in the second trimester of pregnancy. The receptor was isolated from a female donor with multiple sclerosis, enrolled in a pregnancy study. The chain combines TRBV4-2 with TRBJ2-4; 9 bases fit TRBD2. CDR3 coding DNA: TGTGCCAGCAGCCAAAGCACCGGGGTGCGGGGGGGCCAAGACATTCAGTACTTC. Translated, it gives CASSQSTGVRGGQDIQYF.